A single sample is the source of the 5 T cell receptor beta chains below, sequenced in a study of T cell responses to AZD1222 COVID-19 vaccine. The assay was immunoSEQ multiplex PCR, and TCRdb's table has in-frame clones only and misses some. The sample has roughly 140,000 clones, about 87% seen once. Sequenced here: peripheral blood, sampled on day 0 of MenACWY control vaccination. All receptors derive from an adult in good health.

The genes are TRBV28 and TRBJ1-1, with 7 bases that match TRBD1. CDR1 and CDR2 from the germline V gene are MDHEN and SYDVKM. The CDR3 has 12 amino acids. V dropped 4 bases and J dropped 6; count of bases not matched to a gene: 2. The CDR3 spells CASSSTGAEAFF. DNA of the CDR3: TGTGCCAGCAGTTCCACAGGGGCTGAAGCTTTCTTT.

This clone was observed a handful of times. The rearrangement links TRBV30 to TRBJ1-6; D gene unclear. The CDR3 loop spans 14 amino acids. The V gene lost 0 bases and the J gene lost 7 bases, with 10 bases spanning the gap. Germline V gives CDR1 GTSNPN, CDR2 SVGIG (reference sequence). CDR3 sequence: CAWSVGRNNSPLHF. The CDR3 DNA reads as TGTGCCTGGAGTGTCGGCAGGAACAATTCACCCCTCCACTTT.

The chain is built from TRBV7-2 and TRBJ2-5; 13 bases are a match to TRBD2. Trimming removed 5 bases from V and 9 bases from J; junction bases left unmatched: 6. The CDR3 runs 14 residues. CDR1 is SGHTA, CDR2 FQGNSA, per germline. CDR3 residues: CASSPGLAGAAQYF. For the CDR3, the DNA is TGTGCCAGCAGCCCCGGACTAGCGGGAGCAGCCCAGTACTTC.

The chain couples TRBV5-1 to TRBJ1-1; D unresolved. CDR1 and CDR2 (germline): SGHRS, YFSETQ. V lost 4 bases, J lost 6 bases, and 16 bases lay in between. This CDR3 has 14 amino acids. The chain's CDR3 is CASSLDPSTAEAFF. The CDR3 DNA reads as TGCGCCAGCAGCCTGGATCCGAGTACGGCTGAAGCTTTCTTT.

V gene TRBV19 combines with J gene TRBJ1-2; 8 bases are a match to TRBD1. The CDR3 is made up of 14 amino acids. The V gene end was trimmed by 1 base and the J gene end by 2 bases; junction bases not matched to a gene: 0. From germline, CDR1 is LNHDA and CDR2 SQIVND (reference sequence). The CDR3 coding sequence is TGTGCCAGTAGTATAGGGACAGGGAACTATGGCTACACCTTC. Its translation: CASSIGTGNYGYTF.